A single sample is the source of the 17 T cell receptor beta chains below, sequenced in a study of cytomegalovirus exposure and HLA in healthy donors. PCR used 60 Vbeta primers and 13 Jbeta primers. Using immunoSEQ multiplex PCR, the repertoire was profiled, and TCRdb retains in-frame clones only, with some absent. The sample yields 50,000 to 60,000 clones, about three quarters seen once. The specimen sequenced was PBMCs. These receptors were taken from a woman aged 40 to 55 in good health and CMV-seropositive.

The gene calls are TRBV20-1 and TRBJ2-5; D unclear. This CDR3 spans 10 amino acids. Germline CDR1 DFQATT, CDR2 SNEGSKA (reference sequence). V was pared by 5 bases and J by 6 bases, with 7 bases between. CDR3 residues: CSARYKTQYF. CDR3 DNA: TGCAGTGCTCGCTATAAGACCCAGTACTTC.

The chain is built from TRBV11-2 and TRBJ1-1; D gene unclear. Trimming pared 5 bases from V and 0 bases from J, leaving 10 bases between. Germline loops: CDR1 SGHAT, CDR2 FQNNGV. The CDR3 sequence is 14 residues long. CDR3 amino acids: CASSADGMNTEAFF. In DNA, the CDR3 is TGTGCCAGCAGCGCGGACGGGATGAACACTGAAGCTTTCTTT. The variable domain in full, with the rest retrieved from reference TRBV11-2 and TRBJ1-1, is EAGVAQSPRYKIIEKRQSVAFWCNPISGHATLYWYQQILGQGPKLLIQFQNNGVVDDSQLPKDRFSAERLKGVDSTLKIQPAKLEDSAVYLCASSADGMNTEAFFGQGTRLTVV.

This chain links TRBV5-1 with TRBJ1-2, with TRBD1 identical over 7 bases. The CDR3 covers 13 residues. Germline assignment: CDR1 SGHRS and CDR2 YFSETQ. The V segment lost 0 bases and the J segment 8 bases; nucleotides outside the gene matches: 4. The CDR3 loop is CASSLEGGNGYTF. The CDR3 DNA is TGCGCCAGCAGCTTGGAAGGGGGCAACGGCTACACCTTC.

The rearrangement uses TRBV7-2 and TRBJ1-6; 7 bases are shared with TRBD1. Unmatched junction bases numbered 9, after V lost 5 bases and J lost 14 bases. CDR3 length: 13 residues. The germline CDR1 and CDR2 sequences are SGHTA and FQGNSA. This CDR3 is CASSLSQGVALHF. Written as DNA, the CDR3 is TGTGCCAGCAGCCTCAGCCAGGGGGTAGCCCTCCACTTT.

The V call is TRBV5-6, the J call TRBJ1-3, with 7 bases identical to TRBD1. The CDR3 is 14 residues long. Germline V gene lookup returns CDR1 SGHDT and CDR2 YYEEEE. With V trimmed by 4 bases and J by 2 bases, 3 bases remained unmatched. The CDR3 coding sequence is TGTGCCAGCAGCAGCACAGGGGCTGGAAACACCATATATTTT. Translating gives CASSSTGAGNTIYF.

This clone was detected a few times. The rearrangement joins TRBV7-9 to TRBJ2-7; 9 bases map to TRBD1. CDR3 size: 13 residues. Trimming took 3 bases from V and 5 from J; bases not matched to a gene: 2. Germline CDR1 is SEHNR and CDR2 is FQNEAQ (reference sequence). CDR3 nucleotides: TGTGCCAGCAGCTTCGACAGGGGGGACGAGCAGTACTTC. This codes for CASSFDRGDEQYF.

The chain recombines TRBV6-5 with TRBJ1-3; D is uncertain. Germline values: CDR1 MNHEY, CDR2 SVGAGI. Trimming removed 7 bases from V and 4 bases from J, with 11 bases in between. The CDR3 is 13 residues long. CDR3 in DNA: TGTGCCAGCACCTCCGGGTGGGGAAACACCATATATTTT. It yields the protein CASTSGWGNTIYF.

CDR3 region: CASSIAGQGEYF. CDR3 DNA: TGTGCCAGTAGTATAGCGGGACAGGGAGAGTACTTC. The genes are TRBV19 and TRBJ2-4; 9 nucleotides match TRBD1. This CDR3 has 12 amino acids. Germline values: CDR1 LNHDA, CDR2 SQIVND (reference sequence). With V trimmed by 1 base and J by 14 bases, 3 bases remained unmatched.

The CDR3 nucleotides read TGTGCCAGCTCACGGTATCGGGGGGATGAGCAGTTCTTC. It yields the protein CASSRYRGDEQFF. The chain combines TRBV18 with TRBJ2-1, with 7 bases lining up with TRBD2. CDR3 size: 13 residues. V shed 4 bases, J shed 8 bases, and the junction held 5 bases outside the gene matches. The germline CDR1 and CDR2 sequences are KGHSH and LQKENI.

V and J are TRBV6-5 and TRBJ1-1; the D is unclear. The CDR3 totals 14 residues. V was pared by 6 bases and J by 0 bases, with 11 bases between. The germline V gene encodes CDR1 MNHEY and CDR2 SVGAGI. CDR3 amino acids: CASSIGLLNTEAFF. CDR3 in DNA: TGTGCCAGCAGCATCGGACTTTTGAACACTGAAGCTTTCTTT.

Worth noting for this clone: At the DNA level, this CDR3 is encoded by other sequences in the same sample as well. The V gene is TRBV20-1, the J gene TRBJ2-1; possibly TRBD2 for D (6 bases). The V gene lost 4 bases and the J gene lost 6 bases, with 7 bases spanning the gap. Germline V CDR1 and CDR2: DFQATT, SNEGSKA (reference sequence). The CDR3 runs to 11 residues. The CDR3 loop reads CSATTSNEQFF. In DNA, the CDR3 is TGCAGTGCTACGACTAGCAATGAGCAGTTCTTC.

In its sample, this clone is medium-sized. The chain joins TRBV6-5 to TRBJ2-7; possible D gene TRBD1, 5 bases. The CDR3 extends over 11 amino acids. Germline CDR1 is MNHEY and CDR2 is SVGAGI. Trimming removed 5 bases from V and 5 bases from J, with 7 bases in between. CDR3 sequence reads: CASSQGNEQYF. The CDR3 nucleotides read TGTGCCAGCAGTCAGGGTAACGAGCAGTACTTC.

The rearrangement links TRBV4-1 to TRBJ2-2, with D perhaps matching TRBD1 (6 bases). Germline assignment: CDR1 MGHRA and CDR2 YSYEKL. This CDR3 spans 16 amino acids. Trimming shortened V by 4 bases and J by 2 bases, and 14 bases separated the two germline ends. CDR3 bases: TGCGCCAGCAGCCCTACAACAGGGTTAAACACCGGGGAGCTGTTTTTT. Protein product: CASSPTTGLNTGELFF.

The chain joins TRBV27 to TRBJ1-1; no clear D. Germline-derived CDR1 and CDR2 are MNHEY and SMNVEV (reference sequence). This CDR3 contains 13 residues. The V end lost 6 bases, the J end lost 4 bases, and 12 bases lay between the germline ends. The CDR3 reads CASRPGVGTEAFF. The CDR3 DNA sequence: TGTGCCAGCAGGCCGGGTGTAGGCACTGAAGCTTTCTTT.

This clone came up once. This chain links TRBV4-2 with TRBJ2-5; 8 bases align to TRBD2. Germline CDR1 LGHNA, CDR2 YNFKEQ. The CDR3 totals 15 residues. The V segment lost 1 base and the J segment 5 bases; nucleotides outside the gene matches: 6. CDR3 coding DNA: TGTGCCAGCAGCCAAGGGGGTCCGGGAGGGGAGACCCAGTACTTC. This encodes CASSQGGPGGETQYF.

The rearrangement uses TRBV4-2 and TRBJ1-1; D is uncertain. The germline V gene has CDR1 LGHNA and CDR2 YNFKEQ. Trimming cost V 1 base and J 4 bases, with 10 bases left between them. The CDR3 is 14 residues long. This chain's CDR3 is CASSQGTRITEAFF. The CDR3 DNA follows: TGTGCCAGCAGCCAAGGTACCAGGATCACTGAAGCTTTCTTT.

The gene calls are TRBV7-2 and TRBJ1-5, with TRBD1 identical over 8 bases. The V segment lost 5 bases and the J segment 7 bases; nucleotides outside the gene matches: 10. The CDR3 spans 15 residues. Germline assignment: CDR1 SGHTA and CDR2 FQGNSA. The CDR3 DNA reads TGTGCCAGCAGCCGAAAGACAGGGGACGAACAGCCCCAGCATTTT. It encodes CASSRKTGDEQPQHF.